A single sample is the source of the 25 T cell receptor beta chains below, sequenced in a study of cytomegalovirus exposure and HLA in healthy donors. The PCR had 60 Vbeta and 13 Jbeta primers. TCRdb's table, derived via immunoSEQ multiplex PCR, lists solely in-frame clones and lacks some. The table lists around 120,000 clones, roughly 80% of them singletons. Sequencing used PBMCs. The source is a woman aged 30 to 39 in good health and CMV-seropositive.

The chain uses TRBV6-1 and TRBJ2-7; the D gene is possibly TRBD2 (6 bases). The CDR3 has 13 residues. The V and J ends lost 6 bases and 5 bases respectively, with 14 bases between them. Germline-derived CDR1 and CDR2 are MNHNS and SASEGT. In DNA, the CDR3 is TGTGCCAGCAGACTCCGGGAGCCCCACGAGCAGTACTTC. This encodes CASRLREPHEQYF.

Only a few counts were recorded for this clone. The chain has TRBV28 and TRBJ1-1, with D tentatively TRBD1 (6 bases). The length of the CDR3 is 14 residues. CDR1 is MDHEN, CDR2 SYDVKM, per germline. Trimming left V 6 bases short and J 1 base short, with 12 bases between. The CDR3 region has the DNA TGTGCCAGCAGCGCTCCGGGACAGAACACTGAAGCTTTCTTT. Amino acids: CASSAPGQNTEAFF. The complete variable domain, with remaining parts taken from reference TRBV28 and TRBJ1-1, reads DVKVTQSSRYLVKRTGEKVFLECVQDMDHENMFWYRQDPGLGLRLIYFSYDVKMKEKGDIPEGYSVSREKKERFSLILESASTNQTSMYLCASSAPGQNTEAFFGQGTRLTVV.

The J gene is TRBJ1-2, the V gene TRBV5-4; D unresolved. Trimming stripped 4 bases from V and 2 bases from J, with 6 bases between. CDR3 length: 12 residues. Per the germline V gene, CDR1 is SGHNT and CDR2 is YYREEE (reference sequence). CDR3 in amino acids: CASSDTNYGYTF. The CDR3 DNA is TGTGCCAGCAGCGACACAAACTATGGCTACACCTTC.

The genes are TRBV2 and TRBJ2-1; D possibly corresponds to TRBD1 (6 bases). The CDR3 contains 12 residues. The V and J ends lost 10 bases and 10 bases respectively, with 17 bases between them. Germline lookup yields CDR1 SNHLY and CDR2 FYNNEI. This chain's CDR3 is CATQNEGDEQFF. In DNA form, the CDR3 reads TGTGCCACCCAGAACGAGGGGGACGAGCAGTTCTTC.

The gene calls are TRBV18 and TRBJ1-2; 8 bases align to TRBD1. CDR3 length: 16 residues. Germline values: CDR1 KGHSH, CDR2 LQKENI. J was trimmed by 5 bases and V by 3 bases; bases with no gene match: 11. The CDR3 loop is CASSPLGTGYPYGYTF. In DNA form, the CDR3 reads TGTGCCAGCTCACCTTTAGGGACAGGATACCCTTATGGCTACACCTTC.

This rearrangement joins TRBV7-6 to TRBJ2-2, with 7 bases aligning to TRBD1. The ends lost 6 bases at V and 3 bases at J; junction bases unmatched: 10. The CDR3 is 16 amino acids. Germline V lookup: CDR1 SGHVS, CDR2 FNYEAQ. The CDR3 spells CASSTATQGYTGELFF. CDR3 DNA sequence: TGTGCCAGCAGTACCGCCACACAGGGGTACACCGGGGAGCTGTTTTTT.

This chain uses TRBV7-3 with TRBJ1-4; D perhaps matches TRBD1 (5 bases). Germline CDR1 reads SGHTA; CDR2 reads FQGTGA. CDR3 length: 15 residues. V was pared by 0 bases and J by 8 bases, with 13 bases between. Here the CDR3 DNA reads TGTGCCAGCAGCTTAACGGGTAACAGGAACGAAAAACTGTTTTTT. Encoded protein: CASSLTGNRNEKLFF.

The chain links TRBV18 to TRBJ1-3, with D possibly matching TRBD1 (5 bases). There are 16 residues in the CDR3. The germline V and J ends were trimmed by 3 bases and 2 bases, with 14 bases remaining between them. The germline CDR1 and CDR2 sequences are KGHSH and LQKENI. The CDR3 DNA is TGTGCCAGCTCACCGGTGAGACAGACTCCTGGAAACACCATATATTTT. Translating it yields CASSPVRQTPGNTIYF.

This clone occurred once. This chain uses TRBV5-1 with TRBJ1-2; D remains ambiguous. The ends were cut back, 4 bases at V and 2 bases at J, with 12 bases in the middle. The CDR3 consists of 14 residues. Looked up from germline, CDR1 is SGHRS and CDR2 is YFSETQ. The CDR3 loop reads CASSPEPENYGYTF. The CDR3 DNA reads TGCGCCAGCAGCCCGGAGCCAGAAAACTATGGCTACACCTTC. Variable domain in full (rest from reference TRBV5-1 and TRBJ1-2): KAGVTQTPRYLIKTRGQQVTLSCSPISGHRSVSWYQQTPGQGLQFLFEYFSETQRNKGNFPGRFSGRQFSNSRSEMNVSTLELGDSALYLCASSPEPENYGYTFGSGTRLTVV.

The V call is TRBV5-5, the J call TRBJ1-5; no reliable D call. V lost 0 bases and J 9 bases, leaving 13 bases between the germline ends. Germline-derived CDR1 and CDR2 are SGHKS and YYEKEE (reference sequence). This CDR3 region has 14 residues. CDR3 coding DNA: TGTGCCAGCAGCTTGGGAACAGCCCAGAGGCCCCAGCATTTT. It is translated as CASSLGTAQRPQHF.

The chain has TRBV4-1 and TRBJ2-7; D is possibly TRBD1 or TRBD2 (5 bases each). The length of the CDR3 is 15 residues. Deletions cut 4 bases from V and 2 bases from J, with 15 bases between. CDR1 is MGHRA and CDR2 is YSYEKL in the germline V gene. The CDR3 protein is CASSREGPGTYEQYF. DNA for the CDR3: TGCGCCAGCAGCCGAGAGGGTCCAGGGACCTACGAGCAGTACTTC.

This clone was found once. CDR3: CASSSGGARNTGELFF. The DNA of the CDR3 is TGTGCCAGCAGCTCCGGGGGGGCCCGGAACACCGGGGAGCTGTTTTTT. This sequence joins TRBV5-4 and TRBJ2-2; TRBD2 matches at 8 bases. The CDR3 length is 16 residues. V trimming: 3 bases; J trimming: 1 base; junction bases outside the gene matches: 5. The V gene's germline CDR1 is SGHNT and CDR2 YYREEE (reference sequence).

The rearrangement joins TRBV9 to TRBJ2-3, with 13 bases identical to TRBD2. CDR1 and CDR2 from the germline V gene are SGDLS and YYNGEE. The CDR3 consists of 16 residues. V lost 2 bases and J lost 5; bases outside the gene matches: 5. In DNA form, the CDR3 reads TGTGCCAGCAGCGTTACTAGCGGGGGGGCGAGAGATACGCAGTATTTT. This sequence encodes CASSVTSGGARDTQYF.

This clone was seen a single time. The V gene is TRBV7-2, the J gene TRBJ1-2, with TRBD1 matching 8 bases. V was clipped by 6 bases and J by 3 bases; unmatched bases: 12. The CDR3 covers 16 residues. Germline V gene sequence: CDR1 SGHTA, CDR2 FQGNSA. The CDR3 coding sequence is TGTGCCAGCAGACCAAGACAGGGGCTGGAATACTATGGCTACACCTTC. As protein: CASRPRQGLEYYGYTF.

The CDR3 is CASSQYDFNNEQFF. The DNA for the CDR3 is TGCGCCAGCAGCCAATATGACTTCAACAATGAGCAGTTCTTC. This chain links TRBV4-1 with TRBJ2-1; D is uncertain. V was trimmed by 2 bases and J by 5 bases, leaving 10 bases between them. The CDR3 sequence is 14 residues long. Germline V gene data show CDR1 as MGHRA and CDR2 as YSYEKL.

V and J are TRBV5-4 and TRBJ1-1; D call uncertain. CDR1 and CDR2 (germline): SGHNT, YYREEE (reference sequence). Trimming shortened V by 1 base and J by 5 bases, and 12 bases separated the two germline ends. This CDR3 is 14 amino acids long. The chain's CDR3 is CASSLKTIATEAFF. CDR3 DNA sequence: TGTGCCAGCAGCTTGAAGACTATAGCGACTGAAGCTTTCTTT.

The V gene is TRBV6-5, the J gene TRBJ2-1, with 7 positions matching TRBD2. The CDR3 is 11 amino acids. Germline CDR1 is MNHEY and CDR2 is SVGAGI. V lost 6 bases to trimming and J lost 14 bases; unmatched junction nucleotides: 7. Here the CDR3 reads CASRLAGREFF. Here the CDR3 DNA reads TGTGCCAGCAGATTGGCAGGGAGGGAGTTCTTC.

The chain uses TRBV18 and TRBJ1-3, with 7 bases fitting TRBD1. After removal of 6 bases from V and 1 base from J, the junction contained 6 bases not matched to a gene. The CDR3 sequence is 15 residues long. The germline gives CDR1 KGHSH, CDR2 LQKENI. The DNA for the CDR3 is TGTGCCAGCTCTCGGGGGACAGCGTCTGGAAACACCATATATTTT. Amino acid sequence: CASSRGTASGNTIYF.

The rearrangement uses TRBV5-4 and TRBJ2-2, with TRBD2 identical over 8 bases. The trim removed 2 bases at V and 4 bases at J, leaving 4 bases unmatched. This CDR3 spans 15 amino acids. The germline V gene encodes CDR1 SGHNT and CDR2 YYREEE (reference sequence). CDR3 coding DNA: TGTGCCAGCAGCTTTCGGGGGGGACTCACCGGGGAGCTGTTTTTT. Protein: CASSFRGGLTGELFF. The entire variable domain, with the rest obtained from reference TRBV5-4 and TRBJ2-2, is as follows: ETGVTQSPTHLIKTRGQQVTLRCSSQSGHNTVSWYQQALGQGPQFIFQYYREEENGRGNFPPRFSGLQFPNYSSELNVNALELDDSALYLCASSFRGGLTGELFFGEGSRLTVL.

This sequence joins TRBV28 and TRBJ2-5, with 9 bases fitting TRBD2. Germline loops: CDR1 MDHEN, CDR2 SYDVKM. The ends lost 7 bases at V and 5 bases at J; junction bases unmatched: 11. This CDR3 region has 15 residues. The CDR3 is CASTKTGTSRETQYF. The CDR3 DNA reads as TGTGCCAGCACCAAGACCGGGACTAGCCGGGAGACCCAGTACTTC.

The J gene is TRBJ2-7, the V gene TRBV28; 9 bases match TRBD1. CDR1 and CDR2 (germline): MDHEN, SYDVKM. The CDR3 is made up of 14 amino acids. Unmatched junction bases numbered 6, after V lost 3 bases and J lost 6 bases. CDR3 amino acids: CASSLRDRVSEQYF. The DNA for the CDR3 is TGTGCCAGCAGTTTGAGGGACAGGGTTAGCGAGCAGTACTTC.

The chain recombines TRBV28 with TRBJ1-2; possibly TRBD1 for D (6 bases). Germline values: CDR1 MDHEN, CDR2 SYDVKM. The V and J ends lost 5 bases and 4 bases respectively, with 17 bases between them. The CDR3 has 15 amino acids. CDR3 bases: TGTGCCAGCAGTAATGCGGGGGACATAGGCTATGGCTACACCTTC. It codes for CASSNAGDIGYGYTF.

This chain joins TRBV5-1 and TRBJ2-2, with a weak D call TRBD1 (5 bases). This CDR3 is built from 15 residues. The germline V gene encodes CDR1 SGHRS and CDR2 YFSETQ. Trimming removed 1 base at V and 1 base at J, with 8 bases between. The CDR3 DNA is TGCGCCAGCAGCTTGTATGGACAGAACACCGGGGAGCTGTTTTTT. Protein: CASSLYGQNTGELFF.

This clone was seen a handful of times. The CDR3 reads CASSQDRLAGAPQFYNEQFF. CDR3 in DNA: TGCGCCAGCAGCCAGGATAGACTAGCGGGGGCCCCCCAATTTTACAATGAGCAGTTCTTC. The rearrangement joins TRBV4-1 to TRBJ2-1, with TRBD2 matching over 12 bases. CDR1 is MGHRA, CDR2 YSYEKL, per germline. Losses at the gene ends were 3 bases for V and 4 bases for J; bases not matched to a gene: 16. This CDR3 has 20 residues.

This rearrangement joins TRBV5-1 to TRBJ2-7; D perhaps matches TRBD1 (6 bases). Deletions cut 7 bases from V and 0 bases from J, with 14 bases between. This CDR3 comprises 14 residues. The V gene's germline CDR1 is SGHRS and CDR2 YFSETQ. The CDR3 nucleotides read TGCGCCAGCTCTAGGACAGAGAACTCCTACGAGCAGTACTTC. Translation: CASSRTENSYEQYF.